Below are 5 T cell receptor beta chains sequenced from a single sample in a study of blood T cell repertoires in COVID-19. Generated by immunoSEQ multiplex PCR, the TCRdb table keeps only in-frame clones and is missing some. The sample contains a few hundred thousand clones, more than 70% of which appear only once. The sequencing sample was made of peripheral blood. Receptors were obtained from a woman aged 40 to 50 who had recovered from COVID-19.

The chain links TRBV29-1 to TRBJ2-1; TRBD2 aligns across 7 bases. There are 12 residues in the CDR3. J lost 10 bases, V lost 4 bases, and 7 bases had no gene match. The germline V gene has CDR1 SQVTM and CDR2 ANQGSEA. CDR3 nucleotides: TGCAGCGTTGCCATACCTAGCGGAGAGCAGTTCTTC. Its protein product is CSVAIPSGEQFF.

The rearrangement uses TRBV2 and TRBJ2-5, with 8 bases lining up with TRBD1. Germline CDR1 SNHLY, CDR2 FYNNEI. With 7 bases clipped from V and 5 bases from J, the junction kept 9 bases outside the gene matches. The CDR3 extends over 14 amino acids. The CDR3 sequence: CASMGQGAGETQYF. The CDR3, as DNA: TGTGCCAGCATGGGCCAGGGGGCGGGGGAGACCCAGTACTTC.

The chain employs TRBV30 and TRBJ2-2; 7 bases agree with TRBD1. V was clipped by 3 bases and J by 2 bases; unmatched bases: 3. Germline CDR1 GTSNPN, CDR2 SVGIG (reference sequence). This CDR3 region has 14 residues. The CDR3 is CAWSRDSNTGELFF. In nucleotides, the CDR3 is TGTGCCTGGAGCCGGGACAGCAACACCGGGGAGCTGTTTTTT.

The CDR3 spells CASSTRREGQGETQYF. DNA of the CDR3: TGTGCCAGCAGCACCCGGCGGGAGGGCCAGGGGGAGACCCAGTACTTC. The rearrangement links TRBV7-2 to TRBJ2-5, with TRBD2 matching over 9 bases. Germline V gene lookup returns CDR1 SGHTA and CDR2 FQGNSA. The CDR3 has 16 amino acids. V gave up 5 bases and J gave up 5 bases; unmatched junction bases: 12.

This clone was seen only once. The genes are TRBV3-1 (or the pseudogene TRBV3-2) and TRBJ1-2; 9 bases match TRBD1. Per germline, CDR1 LGHDT and CDR2 YNNKEL (reference sequence). The CDR3 covers 15 residues. Trimming at V came to 4 bases and at J to 7 bases, leaving 10 bases not matched to a gene. The CDR3 spells CASSLGTGSGVGYTF. CDR3 nucleotides: TGTGCCAGCAGCCTCGGGACAGGGTCGGGGGTTGGCTACACCTTC.